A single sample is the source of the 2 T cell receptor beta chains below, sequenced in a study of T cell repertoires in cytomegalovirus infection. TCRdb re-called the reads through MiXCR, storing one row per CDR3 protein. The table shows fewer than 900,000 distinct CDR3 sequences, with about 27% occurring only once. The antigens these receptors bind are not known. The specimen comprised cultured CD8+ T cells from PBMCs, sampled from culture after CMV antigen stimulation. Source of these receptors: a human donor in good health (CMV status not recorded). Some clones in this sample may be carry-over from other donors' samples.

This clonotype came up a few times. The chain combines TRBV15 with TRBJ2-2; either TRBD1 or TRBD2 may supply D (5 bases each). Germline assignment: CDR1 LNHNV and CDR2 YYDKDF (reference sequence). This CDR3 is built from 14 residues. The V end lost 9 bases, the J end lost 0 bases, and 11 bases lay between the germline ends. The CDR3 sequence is CATEGYPNTGELFF. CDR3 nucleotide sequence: TGTGCCACTGAGGGGTACCCGAACACCGGGGAGCTGTTTTTT.

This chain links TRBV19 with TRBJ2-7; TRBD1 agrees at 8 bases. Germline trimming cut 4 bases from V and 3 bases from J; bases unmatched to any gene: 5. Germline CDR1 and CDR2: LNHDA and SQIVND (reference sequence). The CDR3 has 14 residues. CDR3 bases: TGTGCCAGTAGTACCCGGACAGGGTTCTACGAGCAGTACTTC. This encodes CASSTRTGFYEQYF.